A single sample is the source of the 8 T cell receptor beta chains below, sequenced in a study of T cells in Graves' hyperthyroidism and ophthalmopathy. The investigators amplified TCR beta CDR3 regions from RNA transcripts. A set of HTBI primers served as the primers for a first-round RT-PCR of the TCR CDR3. A single record per CDR3 protein comes from TCRdb applying MiXCR to the multiplex PCR reads. Here the sample spans around 690,000 distinct CDR3 sequences, 15% to 20% being singletons. The material sequenced was blood. These receptors all stem from a man aged 45-65 years with Graves' hyperthyroidism.

The rearrangement links TRBV30 to TRBJ2-5; TRBD2 aligns across 9 bases. This CDR3 region has 15 residues. V gave up 2 bases and J gave up 5 bases; unmatched junction bases: 9. Germline V gene data show CDR1 as GTSNPN and CDR2 as SVGIG (reference sequence). The CDR3 DNA reads TGTGCCTGGAGTATTGTAGCGGGAGTCCGCGAGACCCAGTACTTC. Its translation is CAWSIVAGVRETQYF.

This chain joins TRBV2 and TRBJ1-1, with 9 bases aligning to TRBD1. Unmatched junction bases numbered 5, after V lost 5 bases and J lost 4 bases. This CDR3 has 14 amino acids. Germline lookup yields CDR1 SNHLY and CDR2 FYNNEI. The CDR3 sequence: CASSWGQGFTEAFF. The CDR3 DNA reads as TGTGCCAGCAGTTGGGGACAGGGTTTCACTGAAGCTTTCTTT.

The chain uses TRBV19 and TRBJ1-5, with 8 bases matching TRBD1. V dropped 1 base and J dropped 7; count of bases not matched to a gene: 3. Germline V CDR1 and CDR2: LNHDA, SQIVND (reference sequence). CDR3 length equals 14 residues. CDR3 nucleotide sequence: TGTGCCAGTAGTATAGGAGGACAGGGCCAGCCCCAGCATTTT. Translating it yields CASSIGGQGQPQHF.

This clonotype was seen a few times. The rearrangement links TRBV14 to TRBJ2-7; the D gene is possibly TRBD2 (6 bases). V was clipped by 5 bases and J by 3 bases, with 17 bases between them. The germline V gene has CDR1 SGHDN and CDR2 FVKESK. The CDR3 sequence is 15 residues long. The CDR3 DNA is TGTGCCAGCAGCACCTTGGGGCGGGAATACTACGAGCAGTACTTC. It is translated as CASSTLGREYYEQYF.

The CDR3 is CSVEGTSGTGSYNEQFF. CDR3 nucleotide sequence: TGCAGCGTTGAGGGGACTAGCGGGACCGGCTCCTACAATGAGCAGTTCTTC. The chain uses TRBV29-1 and TRBJ2-1, with 13 bases that match TRBD2. CDR1 is SQVTM, CDR2 ANQGSEA, per germline. The CDR3 contains 17 residues. The V gene end was trimmed by 3 bases and the J gene end by 0 bases; junction bases not matched to a gene: 5.

V usage is TRBV6-2 or TRBV6-3 and J usage is TRBJ2-7, with TRBD2 as a possible D gene (6 bases). This CDR3 is built from 17 residues. In germline, CDR1 is MNHEY, CDR2 SVGEGT. Trimming shortened V by 0 bases and J by 0 bases, and 15 bases separated the two germline ends. The CDR3 nucleotides read TGTGCCAGCAGTTACTCGAACGGGCCAGCGGGCTCCTACGAGCAGTACTTC. Amino acid sequence: CASSYSNGPAGSYEQYF.

The table lists this clonotype with many counts. The gene calls are TRBV28 and TRBJ2-5, with 12 nucleotides matching TRBD1. Germline loops: CDR1 MDHEN, CDR2 SYDVKM. V lost 2 bases to trimming and J lost 4 bases; unmatched junction nucleotides: 17. This CDR3 is built from 20 residues. The CDR3 coding sequence is TGTGCCAGCAGTTTAATAATCGGGGGACAGGGGGCTGGCAGGCGAGAGACCCAGTACTTC. Residues: CASSLIIGGQGAGRRETQYF.

The chain recombines TRBV6-2 or TRBV6-3 with TRBJ2-7; D may correspond to TRBD1 or TRBD2 (7 bases each). Germline CDR1 reads MNHEY; CDR2 reads SVGEGT. The CDR3 runs 15 residues. Trimming shortened V by 7 bases and J by 0 bases, and 16 bases separated the two germline ends. The DNA for the CDR3 is TGTGCCAGCACCTCAGGGGGGGCCGACTCCTACGAGCAGTACTTC. This sequence encodes CASTSGGADSYEQYF.